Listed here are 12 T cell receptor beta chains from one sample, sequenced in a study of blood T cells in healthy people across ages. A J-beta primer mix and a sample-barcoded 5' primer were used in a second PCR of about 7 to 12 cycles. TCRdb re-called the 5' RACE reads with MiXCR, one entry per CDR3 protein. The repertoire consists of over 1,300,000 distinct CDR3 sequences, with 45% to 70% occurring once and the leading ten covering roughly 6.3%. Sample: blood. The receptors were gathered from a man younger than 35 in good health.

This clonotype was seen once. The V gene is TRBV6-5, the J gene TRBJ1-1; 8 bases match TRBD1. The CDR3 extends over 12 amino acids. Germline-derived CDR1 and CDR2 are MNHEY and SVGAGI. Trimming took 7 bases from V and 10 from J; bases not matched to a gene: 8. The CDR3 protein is CASTGTGLVAFF. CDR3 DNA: TGTGCCAGCACCGGGACAGGTTTGGTAGCTTTCTTT.

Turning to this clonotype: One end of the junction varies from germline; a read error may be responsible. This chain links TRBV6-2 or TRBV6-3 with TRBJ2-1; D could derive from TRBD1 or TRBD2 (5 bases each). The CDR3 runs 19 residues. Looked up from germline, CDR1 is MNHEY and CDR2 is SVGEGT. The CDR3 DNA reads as TGTGCCAGCAGCGTCCCCATCGGGGCTCCCACGGAGCCCTACAGTGAGCAGTTCTTC. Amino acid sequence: CASSVPIGAPTEPYSEQFF.

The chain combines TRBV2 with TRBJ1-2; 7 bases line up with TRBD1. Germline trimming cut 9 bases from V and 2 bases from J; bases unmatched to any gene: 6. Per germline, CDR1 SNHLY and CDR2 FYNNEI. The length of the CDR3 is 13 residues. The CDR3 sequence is CARQTGTNYGYTF. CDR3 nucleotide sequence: TGTGCCAGACAGACAGGGACGAACTATGGCTACACCTTC.

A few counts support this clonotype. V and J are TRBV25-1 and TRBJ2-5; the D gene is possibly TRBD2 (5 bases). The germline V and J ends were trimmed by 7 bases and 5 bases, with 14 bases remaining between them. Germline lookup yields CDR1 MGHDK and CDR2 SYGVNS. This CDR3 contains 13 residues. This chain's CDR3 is CASNTGWRETQYF. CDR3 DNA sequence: TGTGCCAGCAACACGGGGTGGAGGGAGACCCAGTACTTC.

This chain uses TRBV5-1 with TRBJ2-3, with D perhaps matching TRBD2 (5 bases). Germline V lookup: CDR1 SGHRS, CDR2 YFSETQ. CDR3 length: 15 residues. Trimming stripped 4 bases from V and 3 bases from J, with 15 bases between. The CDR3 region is CASSTGSTGTDTQYF. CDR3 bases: TGCGCCAGCAGCACCGGCTCGACGGGGACAGATACGCAGTATTTT.

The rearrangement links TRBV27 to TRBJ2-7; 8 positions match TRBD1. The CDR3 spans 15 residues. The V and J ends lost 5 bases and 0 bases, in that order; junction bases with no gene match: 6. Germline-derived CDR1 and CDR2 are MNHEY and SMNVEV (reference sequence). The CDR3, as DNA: TGTGCCAGCAGTACCGGGACAGGAAGCTCCTACGAGCAGTACTTC. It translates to CASSTGTGSSYEQYF.

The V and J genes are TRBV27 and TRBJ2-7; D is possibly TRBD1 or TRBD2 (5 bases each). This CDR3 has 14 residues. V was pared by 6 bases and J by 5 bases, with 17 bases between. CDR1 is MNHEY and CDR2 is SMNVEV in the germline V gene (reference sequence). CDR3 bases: TGTGCCAGCAGCGTTGGGGACCGTTCGCACGAGCAGTACTTC. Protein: CASSVGDRSHEQYF.

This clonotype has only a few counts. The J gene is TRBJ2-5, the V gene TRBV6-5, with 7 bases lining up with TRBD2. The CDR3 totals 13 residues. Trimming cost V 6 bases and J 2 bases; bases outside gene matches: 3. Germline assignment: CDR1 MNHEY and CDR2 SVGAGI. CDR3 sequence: CASRGLRQETQYF. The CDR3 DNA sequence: TGTGCCAGCAGGGGACTAAGACAAGAGACCCAGTACTTC.

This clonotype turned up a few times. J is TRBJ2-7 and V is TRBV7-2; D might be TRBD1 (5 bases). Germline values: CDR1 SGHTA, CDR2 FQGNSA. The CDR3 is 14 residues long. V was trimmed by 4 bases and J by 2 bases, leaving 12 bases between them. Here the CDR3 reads CASSSPGITYEQYF. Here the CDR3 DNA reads TGTGCCAGCAGCTCCCCAGGGATAACCTACGAGCAGTACTTC.

The CDR3 region is CASSGTGDDTGELFF. In nucleotides, the CDR3 is TGCGCCAGCAGCGGGACAGGGGACGACACCGGGGAGCTGTTTTTT. The chain combines TRBV5-1 with TRBJ2-2; 10 bases line up with TRBD1. The CDR3 runs to 15 residues. V shed 4 bases, J shed 3 bases, and the junction held 3 bases outside the gene matches. Germline CDR1 SGHRS, CDR2 YFSETQ.

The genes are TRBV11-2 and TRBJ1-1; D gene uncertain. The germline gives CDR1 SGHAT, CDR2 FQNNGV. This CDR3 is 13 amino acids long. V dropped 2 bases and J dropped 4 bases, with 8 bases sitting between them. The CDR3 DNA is TGTGCCAGCAGCTTAACGGAGAGCACTGAAGCTTTCTTT. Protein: CASSLTESTEAFF.

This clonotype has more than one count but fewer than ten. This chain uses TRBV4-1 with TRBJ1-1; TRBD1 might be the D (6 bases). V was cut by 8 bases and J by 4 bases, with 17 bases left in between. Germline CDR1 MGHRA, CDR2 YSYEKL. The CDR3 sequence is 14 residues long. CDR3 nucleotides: TGCGCCAGCCATCTGGGGCAGGGGCGCACTGAAGCTTTCTTT. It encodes CASHLGQGRTEAFF.